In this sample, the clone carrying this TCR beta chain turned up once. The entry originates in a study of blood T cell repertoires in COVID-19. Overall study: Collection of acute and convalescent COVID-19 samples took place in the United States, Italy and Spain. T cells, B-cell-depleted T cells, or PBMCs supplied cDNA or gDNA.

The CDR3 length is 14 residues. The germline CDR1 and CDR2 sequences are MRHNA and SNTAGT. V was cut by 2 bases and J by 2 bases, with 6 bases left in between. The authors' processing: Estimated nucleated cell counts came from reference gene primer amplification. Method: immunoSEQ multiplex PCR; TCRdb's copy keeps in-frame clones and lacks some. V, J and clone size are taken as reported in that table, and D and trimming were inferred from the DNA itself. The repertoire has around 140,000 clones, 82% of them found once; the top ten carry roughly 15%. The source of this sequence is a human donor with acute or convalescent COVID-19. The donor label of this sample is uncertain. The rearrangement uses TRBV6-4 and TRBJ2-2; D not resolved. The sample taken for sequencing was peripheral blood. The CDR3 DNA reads TGTGCCAGCAGTGACAGCTACAACACCGGGGAGCTGTTTTTT. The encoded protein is CASSDSYNTGELFF.